This T cell receptor (beta chain) was obtained from a study of blood T cell repertoires in COVID-19. Overall study: Samples taken during acute and convalescent COVID-19 were collected in the United States, Italy and Spain. T cells, B-cell-depleted T cells, or PBMCs supplied cDNA or gDNA.

The germline CDR1 and CDR2 sequences are SEHNR and FQNEAQ (reference sequence). The CDR3 runs to 14 residues. Losses at the gene ends were 7 bases for V and 8 bases for J; bases not matched to a gene: 8. In the original workflow: By means of reference gene primer amplification, nucleated cell counts were estimated. Generated by immunoSEQ multiplex PCR, the TCRdb table keeps only in-frame clones and is missing some. D and trimming were read from the DNA, whereas the V and J calls and clone size are those reported in that table. The sample lists fewer than 35,000 clones, roughly 91% occurring once. Sample: peripheral blood. The source is a man between 65 and 79 years old with active COVID-19. The chain links TRBV7-9 to TRBJ1-4; TRBD1 matches 9 bases. The CDR3: CASNEQGASEKLFF. CDR3 DNA: TGTGCCAGCAATGAACAGGGGGCTTCGGAAAAACTGTTTTTT.